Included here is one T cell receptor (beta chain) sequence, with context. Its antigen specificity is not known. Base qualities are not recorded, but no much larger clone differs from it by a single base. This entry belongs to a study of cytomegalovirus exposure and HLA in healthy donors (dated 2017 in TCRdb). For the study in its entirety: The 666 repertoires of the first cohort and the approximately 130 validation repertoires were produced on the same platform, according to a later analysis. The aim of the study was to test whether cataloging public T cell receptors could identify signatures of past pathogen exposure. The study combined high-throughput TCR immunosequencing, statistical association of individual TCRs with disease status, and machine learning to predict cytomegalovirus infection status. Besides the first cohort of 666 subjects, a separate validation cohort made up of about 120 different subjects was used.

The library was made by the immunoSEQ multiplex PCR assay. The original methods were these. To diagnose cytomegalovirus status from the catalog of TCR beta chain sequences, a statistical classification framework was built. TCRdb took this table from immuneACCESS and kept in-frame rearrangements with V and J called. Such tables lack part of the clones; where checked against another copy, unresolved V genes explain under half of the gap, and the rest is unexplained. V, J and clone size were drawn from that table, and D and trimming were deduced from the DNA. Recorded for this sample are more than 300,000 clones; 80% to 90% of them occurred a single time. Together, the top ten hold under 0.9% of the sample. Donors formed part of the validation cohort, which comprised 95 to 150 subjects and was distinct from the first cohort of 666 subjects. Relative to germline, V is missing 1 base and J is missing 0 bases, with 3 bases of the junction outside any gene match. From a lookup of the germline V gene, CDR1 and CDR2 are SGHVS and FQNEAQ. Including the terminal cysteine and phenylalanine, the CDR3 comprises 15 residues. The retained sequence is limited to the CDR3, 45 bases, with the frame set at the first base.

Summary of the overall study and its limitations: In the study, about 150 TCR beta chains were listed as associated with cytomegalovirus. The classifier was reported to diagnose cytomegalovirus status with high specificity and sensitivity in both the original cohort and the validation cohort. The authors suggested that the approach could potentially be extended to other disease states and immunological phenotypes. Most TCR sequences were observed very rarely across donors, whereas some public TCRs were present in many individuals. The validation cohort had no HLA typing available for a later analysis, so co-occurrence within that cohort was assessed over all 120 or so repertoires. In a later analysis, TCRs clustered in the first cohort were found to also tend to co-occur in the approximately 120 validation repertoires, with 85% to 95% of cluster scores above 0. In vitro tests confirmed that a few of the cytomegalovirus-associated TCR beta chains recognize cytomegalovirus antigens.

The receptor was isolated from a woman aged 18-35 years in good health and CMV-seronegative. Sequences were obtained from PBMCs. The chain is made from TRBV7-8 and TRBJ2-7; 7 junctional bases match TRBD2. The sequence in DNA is TGTGCCAGCAGCTTAGTAGCGGGCAACTCCTACGAGCAGTACTTC. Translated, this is CASSLVAGNSYEQYF.